Below are 5 T cell receptor beta chains sequenced from a single sample in a study of cytomegalovirus exposure and HLA in healthy donors (dated by TCRdb to the late 2010s). To prepare the library, the immunoSEQ multiplex PCR assay was applied. For the multiplex PCR, a mixture combining 60 forward primers for TCR Vbeta segments and 13 reverse primers for TCR Jbeta segments was used. What TCRdb holds here is the immuneACCESS table cut down to in-frame rearrangements. Part of the clones is not present; checked against another copy, under half of the missing clones reflect an unresolved V gene, and the others are unexplained. The sample table holds under 200,000 clones, of which 60% to 80% were seen once. The biggest ten clones account for 2% to 2.5% of the sample. Sequencing input: PBMCs. These receptors originate from a man aged 60-69 years in good health and CMV-seronegative.

CDR3 loop: CASSLQGSLNTEAFF. DNA of the CDR3: TGCGCCAGCAGTTTGCAGGGGTCTTTGAACACTGAAGCTTTCTTT. The J gene is TRBJ1-1, the V gene TRBV5-1; D is perhaps TRBD1 (6 bases). The CDR3 sequence is 15 residues long. The germline CDR1 and CDR2 sequences are SGHRS and YFSETQ. Trimming pared 5 bases from V and 0 bases from J, leaving 14 bases between. Looking up the rest from reference TRBV5-1 and TRBJ1-1 gives the full variable domain: KAGVTQTPRYLIKTRGQQVTLSCSPISGHRSVSWYQQTPGQGLQFLFEYFSETQRNKGNFPGRFSGRQFSNSRSEMNVSTLELGDSALYLCASSLQGSLNTEAFFGQGTRLTVV.

The chain is built from TRBV6-1 and TRBJ2-7, with 7 bases aligning to TRBD2. Germline V lookup: CDR1 MNHNS, CDR2 SASEGT. The CDR3 length is 15 residues. The junction had 2 bases not matched to a gene; V was cut back by 0 bases and J by 0 bases. CDR3 loop: CASSEAGTTSYEQYF. DNA of the CDR3: TGTGCCAGCAGTGAAGCGGGGACTACCTCCTACGAGCAGTACTTC.

This chain connects TRBV18 to TRBJ2-7; the D gene is possibly TRBD1 (6 bases). Germline CDR1 reads KGHSH; CDR2 reads LQKENI. V dropped 6 bases and J dropped 0 bases, with 12 bases sitting between them. CDR3 size: 14 residues. The CDR3 bases are TGTGCCAGCTCTCCGAGGACAGCCTCCTACGAGCAGTACTTC. It specifies CASSPRTASYEQYF.

This clone was recorded only once. This chain links TRBV28 with TRBJ2-7; the match to TRBD2 covers 11 bases. V was clipped by 6 bases and J by 6 bases; unmatched bases: 13. The germline gives CDR1 MDHEN, CDR2 SYDVKM. This CDR3 is built from 16 residues. The CDR3 protein is CASSEVAGGGQGEQYF. CDR3 nucleotide sequence: TGTGCCAGCAGCGAAGTAGCGGGAGGGGGACAGGGCGAGCAGTACTTC.

Regarding this clone: The germline gene is not matched at one end of the junction; a read error may be the cause. The chain joins TRBV6-5 to TRBJ2-7, with TRBD1 matching over 11 bases. The germline V gene has CDR1 MNHEY and CDR2 SVGAGI. The CDR3 runs 13 residues. CDR3 amino acids: CASSRTGGYEQSF. The CDR3 coding sequence is TGTGCCAGCAGTCGGACAGGGGGCTACGAGCAGTCCTTC.